These 28 T cell receptor beta chains share one sample of origin, sequenced in a study of neoadjuvant anti-PD-1 for oral cavity cancer. The protocol was immunoSEQ multiplex PCR, while the TCRdb copy is restricted to in-frame clones and leaves out a portion. This table has tens of thousands of clones, around four fifths appearing once. Specimen: PBMCs, collected before nivolumab (anti-PD-1) treatment. All receptors come from a person between 40 and 79 years old with oral cavity squamous cell carcinoma.

This clone was seen only once. CDR3 in DNA: TGCAGCGTTGCAGGGCACATGAACACTGAAGCTTTCTTT. It codes for CSVAGHMNTEAFF. V usage is TRBV29-1 and J usage is TRBJ1-1; possible D gene TRBD1, 5 bases. The CDR3 is 13 amino acids. V gave up 4 bases and J gave up 0 bases, with 9 bases separating them. Germline values: CDR1 SQVTM, CDR2 ANQGSEA.

The chain joins TRBV6-6 to TRBJ2-7; 14 bases are a match to TRBD2. V lost 6 bases, J lost 4 bases, and 5 bases stayed unmatched. The CDR3 is made up of 15 amino acids. From germline, CDR1 is MNHNY and CDR2 SVGAGI (reference sequence). The DNA of the CDR3 is TGTGCCAGCAGCGGGACTAGCGGGAGTAGGTACGAGCAGTACTTC. Protein sequence: CASSGTSGSRYEQYF.

This clone occurred once. This rearrangement joins TRBV27 to TRBJ2-2, with TRBD2 matching 9 bases. Germline loops: CDR1 MNHEY, CDR2 SMNVEV (reference sequence). V lost 3 bases, J lost 6 bases, and 5 bases stayed unmatched. This CDR3 spans 15 amino acids. DNA for the CDR3: TGTGCCAGCAGTTTTCCAGCGGGGGGCGCCGGGGAGCTGTTTTTT. Residues: CASSFPAGGAGELFF.

The chain employs TRBV14 and TRBJ1-6, with 9 positions matching TRBD1. The trim removed 5 bases at V and 7 bases at J, leaving 15 bases unmatched. Germline V gives CDR1 SGHDN, CDR2 FVKESK. CDR3 length: 18 amino acids. The CDR3 DNA follows: TGTGCCAGCAGCTGGGGACAGGGTGGACCTGGAAGGAATTCACCCCTCCACTTT. Translated, it gives CASSWGQGGPGRNSPLHF.

This chain connects TRBV7-8 to TRBJ2-1; TRBD2 matches at 12 bases. V shed 5 bases, J shed 7 bases, and the junction held 6 bases outside the gene matches. The CDR3 contains 15 residues. The germline V gene has CDR1 SGHVS and CDR2 FQNEAQ. This CDR3 reads CASSRAGTSGNEQFF. CDR3 sequence (DNA): TGTGCCAGCAGCCGGGCCGGGACTAGCGGGAATGAGCAGTTCTTC.

The V call is TRBV27, the J call TRBJ2-7; D unresolved. Looked up from germline, CDR1 is MNHEY and CDR2 is SMNVEV (reference sequence). The V end lost 3 bases, the J end lost 0 bases, and 9 bases lay between the germline ends. The CDR3 spans 14 residues. The CDR3 spells CASSFKPSSYEQYF. In DNA form, the CDR3 reads TGTGCCAGCAGTTTTAAGCCGAGCTCCTACGAGCAGTACTTC.

This clone was detected once. This rearrangement joins TRBV5-8 to TRBJ1-2; D is undetermined. The germline gives CDR1 SGHTS, CDR2 YDEGEE. The CDR3 covers 14 residues. V shed 4 bases and J shed 8 bases, with 18 bases lying between them. Here the CDR3 reads CASSIRPAISGYTF. The CDR3 bases are TGTGCCAGCAGCATCCGCCCGGCCATTTCAGGCTACACCTTC.

The chain couples TRBV25-1 to TRBJ1-1; TRBD1 matches at 7 bases. Germline assignment: CDR1 MGHDK and CDR2 SYGVNS. The CDR3 is 15 residues long. V was clipped by 4 bases and J by 0 bases; unmatched bases: 5. The CDR3 DNA is TGTGCCAGCAGTGGGCGACAGGGACTGAACACTGAAGCTTTCTTT. It is translated as CASSGRQGLNTEAFF.

The gene calls are TRBV7-8 and TRBJ2-6; D is undetermined. Trimming cost V 5 bases and J 4 bases, with 9 bases left between them. CDR3 length equals 14 residues. Germline CDR1 and CDR2: SGHVS and FQNEAQ. The CDR3 sequence: CASSPQSGANVLTF. The CDR3 DNA is TGTGCCAGCAGCCCACAATCCGGGGCCAACGTCCTGACTTTC. The entire variable domain, with the rest obtained from reference TRBV7-8 and TRBJ2-6, is as follows: GAGVSQSPRYKVAKRGQDVALRCDPISGHVSLFWYQQALGQGPEFLTYFQNEAQLDKSGLPSDRFFAERPEGSVSTLKIQRTQQEDSAVYLCASSPQSGANVLTFGAGSRLTVL.

The chain joins TRBV5-1 to TRBJ1-1; weak D call: TRBD1 (6 bases). Germline V gives CDR1 SGHRS, CDR2 YFSETQ. This CDR3 has 14 amino acids. V lost 3 bases, J lost 0 bases, and 9 bases lay in between. In DNA, the CDR3 is TGCGCCAGCAGCTCGACAGGTATGAACACTGAAGCTTTCTTT. This gives the protein CASSSTGMNTEAFF. Full variable domain (remainder filled in from reference TRBV5-1 and TRBJ1-1): KAGVTQTPRYLIKTRGQQVTLSCSPISGHRSVSWYQQTPGQGLQFLFEYFSETQRNKGNFPGRFSGRQFSNSRSEMNVSTLELGDSALYLCASSSTGMNTEAFFGQGTRLTVV.

The gene calls are TRBV7-9 and TRBJ1-2; a possible D gene is TRBD1 (5 bases). CDR1 and CDR2 from the germline V gene are SEHNR and FQNEAQ (reference sequence). The CDR3 contains 14 residues. The V and J ends lost 5 bases and 0 bases respectively, with 10 bases between them. CDR3 residues: CASSPEGANYGYTF. For the CDR3, the DNA is TGTGCCAGCAGCCCCGAAGGGGCTAACTATGGCTACACCTTC.

This clone was picked up a small number of times. The chain is built from TRBV30 and TRBJ1-5, with D possibly TRBD1 on 5 matching bases. V was shortened by 4 bases and J by 3 bases, with 10 bases between the two germline ends. Germline V gives CDR1 GTSNPN, CDR2 SVGIG (reference sequence). The CDR3 totals 13 residues. The CDR3 bases are TGTGCCTGGACCGGCGGGGCCAATCAGCCCCAGCATTTT. It encodes CAWTGGANQPQHF.

The J gene is TRBJ2-1, the V gene TRBV7-2, with 10 bases lining up with TRBD2. Germline CDR1 is SGHTA and CDR2 is FQGNSA. This CDR3 region has 14 residues. The junction had 3 bases not matched to a gene; V was cut back by 3 bases and J by 7 bases. The CDR3 coding sequence is TGTGCCAGCAGCTTTAGCGGGAGGAGGAATGAGCAGTTCTTC. It codes for CASSFSGRRNEQFF.

The genes are TRBV9 and TRBJ1-6; no firm D call. V was shortened by 0 bases and J by 8 bases, with 9 bases between the two germline ends. Germline V CDR1 and CDR2: SGDLS, YYNGEE. The CDR3 contains 14 residues. The CDR3: CASSVAAPDSPLHF. The CDR3 nucleotides are TGTGCCAGCAGCGTAGCGGCCCCAGATTCACCCCTCCACTTT.

This clone was observed once. In nucleotides, the CDR3 is TGTGCCAGCAGTGTAGAGAGTAACACTGAAGCTTTCTTT. As protein: CASSVESNTEAFF. The chain uses TRBV6-1 and TRBJ1-1; D uncertain. Germline CDR1 and CDR2: MNHNS and SASEGT. Trimming shortened V by 4 bases and J by 2 bases, and 8 bases separated the two germline ends. The CDR3 totals 13 residues.

This clone has just one count. V gene TRBV7-8 combines with J gene TRBJ1-4; D is possibly TRBD1 (5 bases). Trimming shortened V by 5 bases and J by 0 bases, and 13 bases separated the two germline ends. CDR3 size: 16 residues. Germline CDR1 and CDR2: SGHVS and FQNEAQ. The CDR3 reads CASSLISQATNEKLFF. The CDR3, as DNA: TGTGCCAGCAGCCTTATTTCACAGGCAACTAATGAAAAACTGTTTTTT. The complete variable domain, with remaining parts taken from reference TRBV7-8 and TRBJ1-4, reads GAGVSQSPRYKVAKRGQDVALRCDPISGHVSLFWYQQALGQGPEFLTYFQNEAQLDKSGLPSDRFFAERPEGSVSTLKIQRTQQEDSAVYLCASSLISQATNEKLFFGSGTQLSVL.

The rearrangement joins TRBV10-2 to TRBJ1-1; weak D call: TRBD1 (5 bases). Germline V CDR1 and CDR2: WSHSY, SAAADI. Trimming shortened V by 5 bases and J by 1 base, and 14 bases separated the two germline ends. The CDR3 length is 15 residues. CDR3 nucleotide sequence: TGCGCCAGCAGTTTCCTTCCCGGACAGAACACTGAAGCTTTCTTT. This gives the protein CASSFLPGQNTEAFF.

This chain uses TRBV27 with TRBJ2-5, with a weak D call TRBD1 (6 bases). This CDR3 spans 14 amino acids. Deletions cut 3 bases from V and 4 bases from J, with 12 bases between. Germline V gene sequence: CDR1 MNHEY, CDR2 SMNVEV (reference sequence). The CDR3 DNA reads TGTGCCAGCAGTTTGCAGGGGCGGAGAGAGACCCAGTACTTC. It encodes CASSLQGRRETQYF.

The chain uses TRBV2 and TRBJ1-4; weak D call: TRBD1 (5 bases). Trimming pared 1 base from V and 0 bases from J, leaving 6 bases between. The germline V gene encodes CDR1 SNHLY and CDR2 FYNNEI. The length of the CDR3 is 15 residues. The CDR3: CASSEGGATNEKLFF. The CDR3 DNA sequence: TGTGCCAGCAGTGAAGGGGGGGCAACTAATGAAAAACTGTTTTTT.

J is TRBJ2-3 and V is TRBV4-2; TRBD2 agrees at 9 bases. The CDR3 contains 17 residues. Germline-derived CDR1 and CDR2 are LGHNA and YNFKEQ. Trimming removed 0 bases from V and 0 bases from J; junction bases left unmatched: 4. In nucleotides, the CDR3 is TGTGCCAGCAGCCAAGAATGGCTAGCGGGGAGCACAGATACGCAGTATTTT. This codes for CASSQEWLAGSTDTQYF.

The chain uses TRBV29-1 and TRBJ1-2, with D uncertain. The V end was cut by 2 bases, the J end by 3 bases, with 13 bases between. This CDR3 has 14 amino acids. CDR1 and CDR2 (germline): SQVTM, ANQGSEA. The CDR3 here is CSVERGNPDYGYTF. CDR3 bases: TGCAGCGTTGAACGGGGTAACCCAGACTATGGCTACACCTTC. The whole variable domain, filled in from reference TRBV29-1 and TRBJ1-2, reads SAVISQKPSRDICQRGTSLTIQCQVDSQVTMMFWYRQQPGQSLTLIATANQGSEATYESGFVIDKFPISRPNLTFSTLTVSNMSPEDSSIYLCSVERGNPDYGYTFGSGTRLTVV.

J is TRBJ1-4 and V is TRBV18; D unresolved. V lost 2 bases and J lost 6, with 10 bases in between. This CDR3 is built from 14 residues. The germline CDR1 and CDR2 sequences are KGHSH and LQKENI. The CDR3 spells CASSPRRIDEKLFF. For the CDR3, the DNA is TGTGCCAGCTCACCAAGGAGGATTGATGAAAAACTGTTTTTT.

The rearrangement uses TRBV5-1 and TRBJ2-2, with 9 positions matching TRBD1. The length of the CDR3 is 16 residues. Losses at the gene ends were 0 bases for V and 2 bases for J; bases not matched to a gene: 2. From germline, CDR1 is SGHRS and CDR2 YFSETQ. CDR3 protein: CASSLEGQGNTGELFF. CDR3 nucleotides: TGCGCCAGCAGCTTGGAGGGACAGGGAAACACCGGGGAGCTGTTTTTT.

The J gene is TRBJ1-1, the V gene TRBV28; the D is unclear. The CDR3 spans 11 residues. Deletions cut 2 bases from V and 8 bases from J, with 6 bases between. Germline loops: CDR1 MDHEN, CDR2 SYDVKM. In DNA form, the CDR3 reads TGTGCCAGCAGTTTAGGAAAGGAAGCTTTCTTT. Protein: CASSLGKEAFF.

The chain uses TRBV7-2 and TRBJ1-1; unclear D gene. V lost 2 bases to trimming and J lost 1 base, with 8 bases between them. The CDR3 loop spans 14 amino acids. CDR1 and CDR2 from the germline V gene are SGHTA and FQGNSA. CDR3 amino acids: CASSLLRANTEAFF. In DNA form, the CDR3 reads TGTGCCAGCAGCTTATTACGGGCGAACACTGAAGCTTTCTTT.

The V gene is TRBV5-4, the J gene TRBJ2-1; D perhaps matches TRBD1 (5 bases). The CDR3 runs to 13 residues. Germline loops: CDR1 SGHNT, CDR2 YYREEE (reference sequence). The ends were cut back, 1 base at V and 6 bases at J, with 8 bases in the middle. The CDR3 DNA sequence: TGTGCCAGCAGCTTGAAGGGGTTCAATGAGCAGTTCTTC. Protein product: CASSLKGFNEQFF.

This chain joins TRBV19 and TRBJ2-1, with D perhaps TRBD2 (6 bases). V gave up 3 bases and J gave up 7 bases, with 13 bases separating them. Germline V gene sequence: CDR1 LNHDA, CDR2 SQIVND (reference sequence). This CDR3 comprises 14 residues. Here the CDR3 reads CASSMLAGNNEQFF. In nucleotides, the CDR3 is TGTGCCAGTAGTATGTTGGCGGGGAATAATGAGCAGTTCTTC.

V gene TRBV7-2 combines with J gene TRBJ2-5, with 8 bases matching TRBD1. V lost 7 bases to trimming and J lost 4 bases; unmatched junction nucleotides: 8. The CDR3 has 14 residues. Germline CDR1 reads SGHTA; CDR2 reads FQGNSA. CDR3 nucleotide sequence: TGTGCCAGCAACCACGGACAGGGAGGAGAGACCCAGTACTTC. Protein: CASNHGQGGETQYF.